Below are 22 T cell receptor beta chains sequenced from a single sample in a study of blood T cells in healthy people across ages. A second PCR, run for roughly 7 to 11 cycles, used a sample-barcoded 5' primer plus a J-beta primer mix. MiXCR, applied by TCRdb to the 5' RACE reads, yields one record per CDR3 protein. The data contain 1.5 million to 2 million distinct CDR3 sequences, about 50% of them seen just once; the ten biggest clones take up less than 2.5%. The sequenced material came from blood. The receptor source for this set is a middle-aged woman in good health.

The DNA of the CDR3 is TGTGCCAGCAAACGGGGCCGGTATTTGAACACTGAAGCTTTCTTT. Its protein is CASKRGRYLNTEAFF. V is TRBV6-2 or TRBV6-3 and J is TRBJ1-1; D may be TRBD1 (5 bases). The length of the CDR3 is 15 residues. Trimming stripped 7 bases from V and 0 bases from J, with 15 bases between. Germline V gene lookup returns CDR1 MNHEY and CDR2 SVGEGT.

The CDR3 bases are TGCAGTGCTAGGCCAGTAGTAGTGAGCAAAGAGACCCAGTACTTC. It yields the protein CSARPVVVSKETQYF. The chain recombines TRBV20-1 with TRBJ2-5; D gene uncertain. The CDR3 has 15 amino acids. V lost 3 bases to trimming and J lost 3 bases, with 17 bases between them. The germline V gene has CDR1 DFQATT and CDR2 SNEGSKA (reference sequence).

This clonotype was seen more than once but under ten times. The junction differs from germline at one of its ends, possibly a read error. The chain recombines TRBV6-1 with TRBJ1-2; no reliable D call. The germline V gene has CDR1 MNHNS and CDR2 SASEGT. The CDR3 is 13 residues long. As DNA, the CDR3 is TGTGCCAGCAGTCAAGCTGGGGAGAGCGGCTACACCTTC. Translated: CASSQAGESGYTF.

CDR3 DNA: TGTGCCAACCGTCCCTATGGCTACACCTTC. Its protein product is CANRPYGYTF. The chain couples TRBV7-2 to TRBJ1-2; D unresolved. The length of the CDR3 is 10 residues. Germline CDR1 and CDR2: SGHTA and FQGNSA. Trimming took off 10 bases at V and 4 bases at J, with 7 bases between the two ends.

V usage is TRBV12-3 or TRBV12-4 and J usage is TRBJ2-1; perhaps TRBD2 as D (5 bases). With 4 bases removed from V and 10 bases from J, the gap between germline ends came to 29 bases. This CDR3 is built from 18 residues. CDR3 DNA sequence: TGTGCCAGCAGTTCCACACCGTCCGGACTCCGTTCCCGCAAGGAGCAGTTCTTC. This codes for CASSSTPSGLRSRKEQFF.

This clonotype was seen repeatedly, ten times or more. The chain couples TRBV20-1 to TRBJ2-7; D is unresolved. CDR1 DFQATT and CDR2 SNEGSKA come from the germline V gene (reference sequence). This CDR3 contains 10 residues. The CDR3 region is CSAGTYEQYF. Written as DNA, the CDR3 is TGCAGCGCTGGGACCTACGAGCAGTACTTC.

This clonotype was observed a few times. The rearrangement uses TRBV20-1 and TRBJ2-7, with 9 bases fitting TRBD1. The CDR3 contains 14 residues. In germline, CDR1 is DFQATT, CDR2 SNEGSKA (reference sequence). V dropped 0 bases and J dropped 3; count of bases not matched to a gene: 3. CDR3: CSAREGTGSYEQYF. In DNA form, the CDR3 reads TGCAGTGCTAGAGAGGGGACAGGGAGCTACGAGCAGTACTTC.

This clonotype has only a few counts. The chain has TRBV7-9 and TRBJ2-5; D perhaps matches TRBD2 (5 bases). Deletions cut 2 bases from V and 3 bases from J, with 10 bases between. The CDR3 loop spans 14 amino acids. Germline CDR1 is SEHNR and CDR2 is FQNEAQ (reference sequence). The CDR3 protein is CASSLRPGKETQYF. The CDR3 region has the DNA TGTGCCAGCAGCTTACGGCCCGGGAAAGAGACCCAGTACTTC. The whole variable domain, filled in from reference TRBV7-9 and TRBJ2-5, reads DTGVSQNPRHKITKRGQNVTFRCDPISEHNRLYWYRQTLGQGPEFLTYFQNEAQLEKSRLLSDRFSAERPKGSFSTLEIQRTEQGDSAMYLCASSLRPGKETQYFGPGTRLLVL.

V is TRBV6-5 and J is TRBJ2-3, with D perhaps being TRBD1 or TRBD2 (5 bases each). Trimming left V 6 bases short and J 0 bases short, with 16 bases between. The CDR3 covers 16 residues. Germline V gives CDR1 MNHEY, CDR2 SVGAGI. The CDR3 spells CASRPTLGESTDTQYF. Here the CDR3 DNA reads TGTGCCAGCAGACCGACACTAGGGGAAAGCACAGATACGCAGTATTTT.

This chain joins TRBV6-6 and TRBJ1-2; 9 bases match TRBD1. Germline values: CDR1 MNHNY, CDR2 SVGAGI (reference sequence). The CDR3 contains 15 residues. J was trimmed by 8 bases and V by 9 bases; bases with no gene match: 16. The CDR3 nucleotides read TGTGCCAGTATCAATCTGCGGGACAGGGCTGGAGGCTACACCTTC. It specifies CASINLRDRAGGYTF.

This chain connects TRBV4-3 to TRBJ2-2, with TRBD1 matching 9 bases. The V segment lost 4 bases and the J segment 8 bases; nucleotides outside the gene matches: 8. CDR3 length: 15 residues. Germline V CDR1 and CDR2: LGHNA, YSLEER. The DNA of the CDR3 is TGCGCCAGCAGCCGGCGACAGGGGGTGAATGGGGAGCTGTTTTTT. Translated: CASSRRQGVNGELFF.

The rearrangement joins TRBV15 to TRBJ1-5; D is uncertain. Germline CDR1 LNHNV, CDR2 YYDKDF (reference sequence). V dropped 2 bases and J dropped 2 bases, with 7 bases sitting between them. The CDR3 spans 14 residues. The CDR3 coding sequence is TGTGCCACCAGCAGAAGTGGGGGCAATCAGCCCCAGCATTTT. This sequence encodes CATSRSGGNQPQHF.

The CDR3 bases are TGCAGTGCTAGGGGACAGTGGAACACTGAAGCTTTCTTT. It specifies CSARGQWNTEAFF. The rearrangement links TRBV20-1 to TRBJ1-1; TRBD1 matches at 7 bases. V lost 3 bases, J lost 1 base, and 2 bases stayed unmatched. This CDR3 contains 13 residues. Germline loops: CDR1 DFQATT, CDR2 SNEGSKA (reference sequence).

The chain joins TRBV20-1 to TRBJ2-7; the match to TRBD2 covers 7 bases. This CDR3 contains 15 residues. V trimming: 0 bases; J trimming: 5 bases; junction bases outside the gene matches: 10. Germline V CDR1 and CDR2: DFQATT, SNEGSKA (reference sequence). This CDR3 reads CSARDVAGIPNEQYF. CDR3 DNA: TGCAGTGCTAGAGACGTAGCGGGTATCCCCAACGAGCAGTACTTC.

The chain recombines TRBV28 with TRBJ2-7, with 7 bases lining up with TRBD1. The junction had 4 bases not matched to a gene; V was cut back by 2 bases and J by 3 bases. Germline CDR1 MDHEN, CDR2 SYDVKM. This CDR3 has 14 amino acids. The CDR3 DNA reads TGTGCCAGCAGTTTACGAGGACAGGACTACGAGCAGTACTTC. It specifies CASSLRGQDYEQYF.

This chain connects TRBV20-1 to TRBJ1-2, with TRBD1 identical over 12 bases. From germline, CDR1 is DFQATT and CDR2 SNEGSKA (reference sequence). The ends lost 4 bases at V and 6 bases at J; junction bases unmatched: 9. The CDR3 length is 15 residues. This chain's CDR3 is CSATTWDRGLNGYTF. The CDR3 nucleotides read TGCAGTGCTACGACCTGGGACAGGGGGCTGAATGGCTACACCTTC.

This clonotype turned up a few times. The chain couples TRBV11-1 to TRBJ2-6, with D tentatively TRBD1 (6 bases). The V end lost 4 bases, the J end lost 0 bases, and 7 bases lay between the germline ends. The CDR3 loop spans 15 amino acids. CDR1 is SGHAT, CDR2 FQDESV, per germline (reference sequence). In nucleotides, the CDR3 is TGTGCCAGCAGCTACAGGGCCTCTGGGGCCAACGTCCTGACTTTC. Its protein product is CASSYRASGANVLTF.

The chain uses TRBV19 and TRBJ2-5; 12 bases match TRBD2. The DNA end is more similar to TRBJ2-1, so the J call may be wrong. The CDR3 runs 16 residues. Germline-derived CDR1 and CDR2 are LNHDA and SQIVND (reference sequence). The CDR3 region has the DNA TGTGCCAGTAGTATTGGACTAGCGGGGTACCAAGAGACCCAGTTCTTC. This codes for CASSIGLAGYQETQFF.

The chain combines TRBV27 with TRBJ2-1, with 12 bases aligning to TRBD2. Germline V CDR1 and CDR2: MNHEY, SMNVEV (reference sequence). The CDR3 has 13 amino acids. The ends lost 10 bases at V and 6 bases at J; junction bases unmatched: 4. The CDR3: CAIRTSGVNEQFF. CDR3 in DNA: TGTGCCATTCGGACTAGCGGGGTCAATGAGCAGTTCTTC.

This chain uses TRBV20-1 with TRBJ2-5, with 7 bases matching TRBD1. Germline trimming cut 6 bases from V and 2 bases from J; bases unmatched to any gene: 6. From germline, CDR1 is DFQATT and CDR2 SNEGSKA (reference sequence). The CDR3 totals 13 residues. CDR3 sequence reads: CSAGDSIQETQYF. In nucleotides, the CDR3 is TGCAGTGCCGGGGACAGCATACAAGAGACCCAGTACTTC.

This chain uses TRBV14 with TRBJ1-2, with D perhaps TRBD1 (6 bases). This CDR3 contains 13 residues. The V gene's germline CDR1 is SGHDN and CDR2 FVKESK. V was pared by 5 bases and J by 3 bases, with 10 bases between. CDR3 coding DNA: TGTGCCAGCAGCAATTCAGGGGACTATGGCTACACCTTC. Protein: CASSNSGDYGYTF.

This sequence joins TRBV28 and TRBJ2-1; 9 nucleotides agree with TRBD2. The CDR3 runs to 18 residues. V was pared by 6 bases and J by 0 bases, with 12 bases of the junction left unmatched. From germline, CDR1 is MDHEN and CDR2 SYDVKM. CDR3 DNA sequence: TGTGCCAGCAGCCCACCCGGGGTAGCGGGGGACTCCTACAATGAGCAGTTCTTC. Protein product: CASSPPGVAGDSYNEQFF.